The 31 T cell receptor beta chains below come from one sample, sequenced in a study of cytomegalovirus exposure and HLA in healthy donors listed by TCRdb under 2017. The protocol used for the library was the immunoSEQ multiplex PCR assay. The multiplex PCR relied on a mix of 60 forward primers for TCR Vbeta segments and 13 reverse primers for TCR Jbeta segments. The immuneACCESS repertoire file appears here via TCRdb, limited to in-frame rearrangements. These files lack a portion of the clones; in checked studies, under half of the deficit traces to unresolved V genes, and the cause of the others is not known. The sample table includes about 210,000 clones. Of the sample, approximately 1% falls within the top ten clones. The sequenced material came from PBMCs. The receptors were gathered from a woman in her thirties in good health and CMV-seropositive.

This chain joins TRBV9 and TRBJ2-1; D may be TRBD1 (7 bases). Germline V CDR1 and CDR2: SGDLS, YYNGEE. V lost 2 bases to trimming and J lost 0 bases, with 12 bases between them. The CDR3 length is 16 residues. CDR3 sequence (DNA): TGTGCCAGCAGCGTCCGGAGGGACAGCTCCTACAATGAGCAGTTCTTC. The encoded protein is CASSVRRDSSYNEQFF.

This rearrangement joins TRBV19 to TRBJ2-1, with 8 positions matching TRBD2. CDR1 is LNHDA, CDR2 SQIVND, per germline (reference sequence). CDR3 length equals 13 residues. The trim removed 6 bases at V and 4 bases at J, leaving 2 bases unmatched. CDR3 DNA sequence: TGTGCCAGTAGCCGGGGGGGGTACAATGAGCAGTTCTTC. Translation gives CASSRGGYNEQFF.

This chain joins TRBV11-2 and TRBJ2-3; TRBD2 agrees at 10 bases. Germline V CDR1 and CDR2: SGHAT, FQNNGV. The CDR3 covers 15 residues. With 7 bases clipped from V and 4 bases from J, the junction kept 8 bases outside the gene matches. The CDR3 reads CASKRERGGADTQYF. The CDR3, as DNA: TGTGCCAGCAAAAGGGAGCGGGGGGGGGCAGATACGCAGTATTTT.

The CDR3 region is CASSSGQNYYEQYF. DNA of the CDR3: TGCGCCAGCAGCTCGGGACAGAACTACTACGAGCAGTACTTC. The chain uses TRBV5-1 and TRBJ2-7; 7 bases are shared with TRBD1. Per the germline V gene, CDR1 is SGHRS and CDR2 is YFSETQ. The CDR3 consists of 14 residues. The V segment lost 3 bases and the J segment 3 bases; nucleotides outside the gene matches: 6.

In regard to this clone: This same CDR3 is encoded by further DNA sequences in the sample. The chain links TRBV6-1 to TRBJ1-3; 8 bases are a match to TRBD1. This CDR3 has 16 residues. The J segment lost 0 bases and the V segment lost 7 bases, leaving 8 bases of the junction unmatched. The germline CDR1 and CDR2 sequences are MNHNS and SASEGT. In DNA, the CDR3 is TGTGCCAGCATTGACAGGGGTCAAGGCTCTGGAAACACCATATATTTT. Its protein product is CASIDRGQGSGNTIYF.

This chain joins TRBV11-2 and TRBJ1-3, with TRBD1 matching over 8 bases. The CDR3 runs to 14 residues. The V and J ends lost 4 bases and 7 bases, in that order; junction bases with no gene match: 6. Germline V CDR1 and CDR2: SGHAT, FQNNGV. The CDR3: CASSSSGGWNTIYF. Written as DNA, the CDR3 is TGTGCCAGCAGCTCCTCAGGGGGCTGGAACACCATATATTTT.

The chain links TRBV6-1 to TRBJ1-1; 8 bases line up with TRBD1. The CDR3 loop spans 12 amino acids. The V and J ends lost 6 bases and 10 bases, in that order; junction bases with no gene match: 7. In germline, CDR1 is MNHNS, CDR2 SASEGT. This CDR3 is CASSGDRYTAFF. The CDR3 nucleotides are TGTGCCAGCAGCGGGGACAGGTATACAGCTTTCTTT.

The chain joins TRBV5-1 to TRBJ1-4; the D is unclear. Germline-derived CDR1 and CDR2 are SGHRS and YFSETQ. Trimming left V 2 bases short and J 6 bases short, with 11 bases between. The CDR3 covers 14 residues. CDR3 in DNA: TGCGCCAGCAGCTTAAGTCAGGCAGATGAAAAACTGTTTTTT. Its translation: CASSLSQADEKLFF.

The chain employs TRBV6-1 and TRBJ1-5, with no clear D. The CDR3 is 15 amino acids. The V gene's germline CDR1 is MNHNS and CDR2 SASEGT. Trimming pared 5 bases from V and 0 bases from J, leaving 11 bases between. This CDR3 is CASSLTIYSNQPQHF. DNA of the CDR3: TGTGCCAGCAGTCTCACGATCTATAGCAATCAGCCCCAGCATTTT.

The J gene is TRBJ2-7, the V gene TRBV7-9; TRBD1 matches at 10 bases. CDR3 length: 15 residues. CDR1 is SEHNR, CDR2 FQNEAQ, per germline (reference sequence). The trim removed 5 bases at V and 1 base at J, leaving 5 bases unmatched. In nucleotides, the CDR3 is TGTGCCAGCAGCCAAAGGACAGGGGGTTCCTACGAGCAGTACTTC. Protein sequence: CASSQRTGGSYEQYF.

The chain uses TRBV6-5 and TRBJ1-2, with 10 bases lining up with TRBD1. The J segment lost 1 base and the V segment lost 6 bases, leaving 5 bases of the junction unmatched. CDR3 length: 15 amino acids. Looked up from germline, CDR1 is MNHEY and CDR2 is SVGAGI. The CDR3 here is CASSRGQGNNYGYTF. For the CDR3, the DNA is TGTGCCAGCAGCCGGGGACAGGGGAATAACTATGGCTACACCTTC.

The genes are TRBV5-1 and TRBJ1-4; 9 positions match TRBD1. The CDR3 runs to 15 residues. With 3 bases clipped from V and 8 bases from J, the junction kept 8 bases outside the gene matches. Germline V gives CDR1 SGHRS, CDR2 YFSETQ. In nucleotides, the CDR3 is TGCGCCAGCAGCTCGACCGGGACAGGGCGGGAAAAACTGTTTTTT. This gives the protein CASSSTGTGREKLFF.

The rearrangement joins TRBV7-2 to TRBJ1-2; 8 bases agree with TRBD1. This CDR3 region has 17 residues. CDR1 is SGHTA and CDR2 is FQGNSA in the germline V gene. V was clipped by 1 base and J by 1 base; unmatched bases: 8. CDR3 amino acids: CASSLVSGQGVNYGYTF. The CDR3 DNA is TGTGCCAGCAGCTTAGTGTCCGGACAGGGCGTTAACTATGGCTACACCTTC.

The V call is TRBV14, the J call TRBJ2-1; D is perhaps TRBD2 (6 bases). Germline V gene lookup returns CDR1 SGHDN and CDR2 FVKESK. Trimming cost V 1 base and J 4 bases, with 8 bases left between them. The length of the CDR3 is 14 residues. In nucleotides, the CDR3 is TGTGCCAGCAGCCAAGTTAGCGGATACAATGAGCAGTTCTTC. Protein product: CASSQVSGYNEQFF.

The chain couples TRBV29-1 to TRBJ2-5; 9 bases align to TRBD1. Germline V gives CDR1 SQVTM, CDR2 ANQGSEA. The V segment lost 6 bases and the J segment 5 bases; nucleotides outside the gene matches: 7. The CDR3 length is 13 residues. CDR3 nucleotide sequence: TGCAGCGTCAACAGGGGGCTATGGGAGACCCAGTACTTC. Its protein is CSVNRGLWETQYF.

The chain combines TRBV10-2 with TRBJ1-5; 10 bases are a match to TRBD1. In germline, CDR1 is WSHSY, CDR2 SAAADI. The V gene end was trimmed by 4 bases and the J gene end by 6 bases; junction bases not matched to a gene: 6. The CDR3 sequence is 15 residues long. CDR3 in amino acids: CASSVDRGEVQPQHF. The DNA of the CDR3 is TGCGCCAGCAGTGTGGACAGGGGGGAGGTTCAGCCCCAGCATTTT.

The chain has TRBV6-5 and TRBJ1-5, with 8 bases that match TRBD1. Losses at the gene ends were 6 bases for V and 6 bases for J; bases not matched to a gene: 4. Germline CDR1 reads MNHEY; CDR2 reads SVGAGI. CDR3 length: 13 amino acids. The CDR3: CASRRQGSQPQHF. CDR3 DNA: TGTGCCAGCAGAAGACAGGGGAGTCAGCCCCAGCATTTT.

This chain links TRBV5-5 with TRBJ1-1; D remains ambiguous. The V end lost 2 bases, the J end lost 3 bases, and 8 bases lay between the germline ends. Germline V gene data show CDR1 as SGHKS and CDR2 as YYEKEE (reference sequence). The CDR3 runs to 13 residues. DNA of the CDR3: TGTGCCAGCAGCTTATCCCCAGACACTGAAGCTTTCTTT. Translation: CASSLSPDTEAFF. The whole variable domain, filled in from reference TRBV5-5 and TRBJ1-1, reads DAGVTQSPTHLIKTRGQQVTLRCSPISGHKSVSWYQQVLGQGPQFIFQYYEKEERGRGNFPDRFSARQFPNYSSELNVNALLLGDSALYLCASSLSPDTEAFFGQGTRLTVV.

This rearrangement joins TRBV18 to TRBJ2-2, with 7 bases identical to TRBD1. Germline-derived CDR1 and CDR2 are KGHSH and LQKENI. The CDR3 length is 18 residues. V was clipped by 2 bases and J by 2 bases; unmatched bases: 11. The CDR3 spells CASSPRKPGQFNTGELFF. The CDR3 coding sequence is TGTGCCAGCTCACCAAGGAAACCGGGACAGTTTAACACCGGGGAGCTGTTTTTT. The variable domain in full, with the rest retrieved from reference TRBV18 and TRBJ2-2, is NAGVMQNPRHLVRRRGQEARLRCSPMKGHSHVYWYRQLPEEGLKFMVYLQKENIIDESGMPKERFSAEFPKEGPSILRIQQVVRGDSAAYFCASSPRKPGQFNTGELFFGEGSRLTVL.

V and J are TRBV19 and TRBJ1-2, with 10 nucleotides matching TRBD1. The CDR3 is made up of 14 amino acids. The J segment lost 9 bases and the V segment lost 7 bases, leaving 11 bases of the junction unmatched. Germline CDR1 reads LNHDA; CDR2 reads SQIVND (reference sequence). The CDR3: CASTDRRTGGSYTF. CDR3 DNA sequence: TGTGCCAGTACCGATAGGCGGACAGGGGGAAGCTACACCTTC.

The V gene is TRBV4-3, the J gene TRBJ2-2; D unclear. Trimming left V 3 bases short and J 4 bases short, with 18 bases between. The CDR3 has 17 residues. Germline V gives CDR1 LGHNA, CDR2 YSLEER. CDR3 in amino acids: CASSQMGQVESTGELFF. CDR3 DNA sequence: TGCGCCAGCAGCCAGATGGGTCAGGTCGAGAGCACCGGGGAGCTGTTTTTT.

A note on this clone: The sample carries other DNA sequences with the same CDR3. The chain recombines TRBV30 with TRBJ1-1; D might be TRBD1 (5 bases). V lost 2 bases and J lost 0, with 10 bases in between. The CDR3 is 14 residues long. CDR1 and CDR2 from the germline V gene are GTSNPN and SVGIG (reference sequence). CDR3 loop: CAWSPTGMNTEAFF. Written as DNA, the CDR3 is TGTGCCTGGAGTCCAACAGGAATGAACACTGAAGCTTTCTTT.

This sequence joins TRBV7-7 and TRBJ2-5, with 14 bases aligning to TRBD2. Trimming took 4 bases from V and 4 from J; bases not matched to a gene: 5. This CDR3 comprises 16 residues. The V gene's germline CDR1 is SSHAT and CDR2 FNYEAQ (reference sequence). The CDR3 is CASSSGTSGRGETQYF. The CDR3 DNA reads as TGTGCCAGCAGCTCCGGGACTAGCGGGAGAGGAGAGACCCAGTACTTC. The whole variable domain, filled in from reference TRBV7-7 and TRBJ2-5, reads GAGVSQSPRYKVTKRGQDVTLRCDPISSHATLYWYQQALGQGPEFLTYFNYEAQPDKSGLPSDRFSAERPEGSISTLTIQRTEQRDSAMYRCASSSGTSGRGETQYFGPGTRLLVL.

This chain uses TRBV5-1 with TRBJ1-1, with a weak D call TRBD1 (5 bases). Germline CDR1 SGHRS, CDR2 YFSETQ. V lost 7 bases and J lost 2, with 15 bases in between. The CDR3 has 14 amino acids. This CDR3 is CASGIPGGNTEAFF. In nucleotides, the CDR3 is TGCGCCAGCGGAATACCCGGGGGAAACACTGAAGCTTTCTTT.

The chain links TRBV10-3 to TRBJ1-1; no definite D call. Germline CDR1 and CDR2: ENHRY and SYGVKD. The CDR3 covers 14 residues. V was clipped by 4 bases and J by 5 bases, with 14 bases between them. CDR3 amino acids: CAISVSIVATEAFF. CDR3 DNA sequence: TGTGCCATCAGTGTGTCCATCGTAGCTACTGAAGCTTTCTTT.

The chain uses TRBV6-1 and TRBJ2-7; D might be TRBD2 (5 bases). V was pared by 0 bases and J by 2 bases, with 14 bases between. The germline V gene encodes CDR1 MNHNS and CDR2 SASEGT. CDR3 length equals 16 residues. CDR3 sequence: CASSEATLAGAYEQYF. In DNA, the CDR3 is TGTGCCAGCAGTGAAGCGACACTCGCGGGTGCCTACGAGCAGTACTTC.

The chain combines TRBV5-5 with TRBJ2-7; D call uncertain. Trimming removed 2 bases at V and 6 bases at J, with 6 bases between. The CDR3 extends over 11 amino acids. The germline gives CDR1 SGHKS, CDR2 YYEKEE (reference sequence). The CDR3 spells CASSFLSEQYF. In DNA, the CDR3 is TGTGCCAGCAGCTTTTTATCCGAGCAGTACTTC.

The rearrangement links TRBV9 to TRBJ1-4; no clear D gene. Germline CDR1 SGDLS, CDR2 YYNGEE. There are 15 residues in the CDR3. With 0 bases removed from V and 6 bases from J, the gap between germline ends came to 12 bases. This CDR3 reads CASSVAGAQDEKLFF. The DNA of the CDR3 is TGTGCCAGCAGCGTAGCCGGAGCGCAAGATGAAAAACTGTTTTTT.

The rearrangement uses TRBV30 and TRBJ1-2, with D possibly being TRBD1 (5 bases). The V end lost 0 bases, the J end lost 6 bases, and 8 bases lay between the germline ends. Per germline, CDR1 GTSNPN and CDR2 SVGIG (reference sequence). This CDR3 has 12 residues. Written as DNA, the CDR3 is TGTGCCTGGAGTGTACTACAGGATGGCTACACCTTC. This codes for CAWSVLQDGYTF.

The chain couples TRBV27 to TRBJ2-1; 16 positions match TRBD2. CDR3 length: 15 amino acids. CDR1 and CDR2 (germline): MNHEY, SMNVEV (reference sequence). The trim removed 4 bases at V and 9 bases at J, leaving 3 bases unmatched. CDR3 protein: CASSSGLAGGVEQFF. For the CDR3, the DNA is TGTGCCAGCAGTTCGGGACTAGCGGGGGGGGTTGAGCAGTTCTTC.

The genes are TRBV19 and TRBJ1-2; 10 nucleotides align to TRBD1. In germline, CDR1 is LNHDA, CDR2 SQIVND (reference sequence). The CDR3 totals 14 residues. Trimming at V came to 8 bases and at J to 4 bases, leaving 7 bases not matched to a gene. This chain's CDR3 is CASGRGTGAYGYTF. The CDR3 DNA is TGTGCCAGTGGTCGCGGGACAGGGGCCTATGGCTACACCTTC. The variable domain in full, completed from reference TRBV19 and TRBJ1-2, reads DGGITQSPKYLFRKEGQNVTLSCEQNLNHDAMYWYRQDPGQGLRLIYYSQIVNDFQKGDIAEGYSVSREKKESFPLTVTSAQKNPTAFYLCASGRGTGAYGYTFGSGTRLTVV.